The 27 T cell receptor beta chains below were found in one sample sequenced in a study of T cell changes during pregnancy in multiple sclerosis. Libraries were prepared by immunoSEQ multiplex PCR; TCRdb keeps only in-frame clonotypes and omits some of them. The data contain about 79,000 clones, 90% to 95% of them singletons. Sequences were derived from CD4+ T cells from peripheral blood mononuclear cells, sampled in the second trimester of pregnancy. The receptors here all came from a female donor with multiple sclerosis, enrolled in a pregnancy study.

V gene TRBV19 combines with J gene TRBJ2-3; the match to TRBD2 covers 9 bases. The CDR3 sequence is 15 residues long. The junction had 6 bases not matched to a gene; V was cut back by 6 bases and J by 2 bases. The germline V gene has CDR1 LNHDA and CDR2 SQIVND (reference sequence). The CDR3 reads CASSLLAGFTDTQYF. The CDR3 DNA follows: TGTGCCAGTAGCCTCCTAGCGGGGTTCACAGATACGCAGTATTTT. Filled out from reference TRBV19 and TRBJ2-3, the complete variable domain reads DGGITQSPKYLFRKEGQNVTLSCEQNLNHDAMYWYRQDPGQGLRLIYYSQIVNDFQKGDIAEGYSVSREKKESFPLTVTSAQKNPTAFYLCASSLLAGFTDTQYFGPGTRLTVL.

V usage is TRBV5-4 and J usage is TRBJ2-1; the match to TRBD2 covers 12 bases. V gave up 7 bases and J gave up 9 bases; unmatched junction bases: 8. This CDR3 has 14 amino acids. Germline V lookup: CDR1 SGHNT, CDR2 YYREEE (reference sequence). The CDR3 DNA is TGTGCCAGCGGACTAGCGGGGTCTCAGAGTGAGCAGTTCTTC. This encodes CASGLAGSQSEQFF.

CDR3 sequence reads: CASSQDLSKPMNTGELFF. In DNA form, the CDR3 reads TGCGCCAGCAGCCAAGATCTGTCTAAGCCGATGAACACCGGGGAGCTGTTTTTT. This chain links TRBV4-3 with TRBJ2-2; the D is unclear. The germline V gene encodes CDR1 LGHNA and CDR2 YSLEER. The CDR3 totals 18 residues. V lost 0 bases and J 1 base, leaving 15 bases between the germline ends.

The CDR3 DNA sequence: TGTGCCAGTAGTGATCCTTCGGGGGGCGCGACGTACGAGCAGTACTTC. This codes for CASSDPSGGATYEQYF. The chain combines TRBV19 with TRBJ2-7, with a tentative D call TRBD2 (7 bases). The germline CDR1 and CDR2 sequences are LNHDA and SQIVND (reference sequence). The CDR3 covers 16 residues. Trimming took 5 bases from V and 4 from J, leaving 21 bases between them.

This chain links TRBV5-3 with TRBJ2-2; D is unresolved. TRBV5-3 is noted as an ORF with a role that remains uncertain. The germline V and J ends were trimmed by 6 bases and 6 bases, with 9 bases remaining between them. This CDR3 comprises 12 residues. The CDR3 DNA reads TGTGCCAGAACCGCGGAGTCCGGGGAGCTGTTTTTT. Translated: CARTAESGELFF.

V and J are TRBV19 and TRBJ1-2, with 10 bases fitting TRBD1. V trimming: 7 bases; J trimming: 0 bases; junction bases outside the gene matches: 5. Germline lookup yields CDR1 LNHDA and CDR2 SQIVND (reference sequence). CDR3 length equals 15 residues. CDR3 amino acids: CASTTGGNSNYGYTF. As DNA, the CDR3 is TGTGCCAGTACGACAGGGGGCAATTCTAACTATGGCTACACCTTC.

The chain is built from TRBV9 and TRBJ1-2; 9 bases align to TRBD1. Trimming cost V 4 bases and J 7 bases; bases outside gene matches: 11. This CDR3 contains 15 residues. Germline V lookup: CDR1 SGDLS, CDR2 YYNGEE. In DNA form, the CDR3 reads TGTGCCAGCAGCCCTCCCGGGACAGGGAGGCCTGGCTACACCTTC. It is translated as CASSPPGTGRPGYTF.

This chain connects TRBV5-1 to TRBJ2-7, with D maybe TRBD1 (6 bases). The germline V and J ends were trimmed by 4 bases and 6 bases, with 11 bases remaining between them. Looked up from germline, CDR1 is SGHRS and CDR2 is YFSETQ. The CDR3 has 12 residues. CDR3 residues: CASSVTRGEQYF. DNA for the CDR3: TGCGCCAGCAGCGTGACCAGGGGCGAGCAGTACTTC.

V is TRBV28 and J is TRBJ2-7, with 13 bases lining up with TRBD2. Germline V CDR1 and CDR2: MDHEN, SYDVKM. Trimming took 6 bases from V and 1 from J; bases not matched to a gene: 9. The CDR3 is 17 residues long. The CDR3 DNA follows: TGTGCCAGCAGCCCCTGGACTAGCGGGGGCCGGTCCTACGAGCAGTACTTC. Protein: CASSPWTSGGRSYEQYF. The complete variable domain, with remaining parts taken from reference TRBV28 and TRBJ2-7, reads DVKVTQSSRYLVKRTGEKVFLECVQDMDHENMFWYRQDPGLGLRLIYFSYDVKMKEKGDIPEGYSVSREKKERFSLILESASTNQTSMYLCASSPWTSGGRSYEQYFGPGTRLTVT.

J is TRBJ2-7 and V is TRBV5-1, with a possible D match to TRBD1 (6 bases). The V gene's germline CDR1 is SGHRS and CDR2 YFSETQ. V was shortened by 0 bases and J by 2 bases, with 12 bases between the two germline ends. The CDR3 is made up of 15 amino acids. Written as DNA, the CDR3 is TGCGCCAGCAGCTTGGAGCAGGGGATGACCTACGAGCAGTACTTC. It encodes CASSLEQGMTYEQYF.

The rearrangement links TRBV27 to TRBJ1-2; TRBD1 agrees at 8 bases. V trimming: 4 bases; J trimming: 8 bases; junction bases outside the gene matches: 6. Germline-derived CDR1 and CDR2 are MNHEY and SMNVEV (reference sequence). The CDR3 has 13 residues. This CDR3 is CASSSQGARGYTF. DNA for the CDR3: TGTGCCAGCAGTTCCCAGGGGGCGCGAGGCTACACCTTC.

The rearrangement uses TRBV4-2 and TRBJ2-2; D is unclear. Germline V gene sequence: CDR1 LGHNA, CDR2 YNFKEQ. CDR3 length: 15 residues. The V end lost 4 bases, the J end lost 7 bases, and 16 bases lay between the germline ends. This CDR3 reads CASSPSPGLGGELFF. The CDR3 bases are TGTGCCAGCAGCCCCTCGCCAGGATTAGGCGGGGAGCTGTTTTTT.

This clone is a singleton in its sample. V is TRBV28 and J is TRBJ2-7; unclear D gene. Germline V gene lookup returns CDR1 MDHEN and CDR2 SYDVKM. The V gene lost 3 bases and the J gene lost 6 bases, with 9 bases spanning the gap. The CDR3 length is 12 residues. The CDR3 loop is CASSFGLSEQYF. CDR3 sequence (DNA): TGTGCCAGCAGTTTTGGGCTGAGCGAGCAGTACTTC.

This chain joins TRBV18 and TRBJ2-3; D is possibly TRBD1 (5 bases). Trimming left V 6 bases short and J 5 bases short, with 15 bases between. Germline loops: CDR1 KGHSH, CDR2 LQKENI. This CDR3 comprises 14 residues. CDR3 in DNA: TGTGCCAGCTCTACAAGGGGCTCTATAGATACGCAGTATTTT. Translating gives CASSTRGSIDTQYF.

This chain joins TRBV30 and TRBJ2-7, with TRBD1 as a possible D gene (7 bases). Germline V CDR1 and CDR2: GTSNPN, SVGIG (reference sequence). Trimming shortened V by 7 bases and J by 2 bases, and 21 bases separated the two germline ends. This CDR3 region has 15 residues. This CDR3 reads CAYRQGGFLTYEQYF. CDR3 DNA sequence: TGTGCCTACCGACAGGGAGGCTTCCTTACCTACGAGCAGTACTTC.

This chain links TRBV5-3 with TRBJ2-7; 8 bases are shared with TRBD1. TRBV5-3 is sorted into the ORF group, with uncertain function. Trimming removed 4 bases from V and 5 bases from J; junction bases left unmatched: 5. The CDR3 is made up of 13 amino acids. This CDR3 reads CARSVRQGHEQYF. The CDR3 coding sequence is TGTGCCAGAAGCGTCCGACAGGGGCACGAGCAGTACTTC.

This chain uses TRBV4-1 with TRBJ2-3; maybe TRBD2 (6 bases). The germline V and J ends were trimmed by 1 base and 0 bases, with 14 bases remaining between them. The CDR3 is 17 amino acids. From germline, CDR1 is MGHRA and CDR2 YSYEKL. DNA of the CDR3: TGCGCCAGCAGCCAAGTCTTAGTGGGGACTAGCACAGATACGCAGTATTTT. Amino acid sequence: CASSQVLVGTSTDTQYF.

This clone appeared a single time. The chain combines TRBV10-3 with TRBJ1-4; a possible D gene is TRBD1 (6 bases). This CDR3 comprises 16 residues. Trimming cost V 2 bases and J 8 bases, with 18 bases left between them. CDR1 ENHRY and CDR2 SYGVKD come from the germline V gene. The CDR3 is CAISEPPTGSGEKLFF. Here the CDR3 DNA reads TGTGCCATCAGTGAGCCCCCCACAGGGTCGGGGGAAAAACTGTTTTTT.

This sequence joins TRBV5-6 and TRBJ2-1; no reliable D call. Trimming shortened V by 0 bases and J by 7 bases, and 8 bases separated the two germline ends. This CDR3 is 13 amino acids long. Germline CDR1 SGHDT, CDR2 YYEEEE. The CDR3 DNA reads as TGTGCCAGCAGCTTGGTTGTGTCGAATGAGCAGTTCTTC. This encodes CASSLVVSNEQFF.

This chain connects TRBV21-1 to TRBJ1-1. TRBV21-1 is noted as a pseudogene. The CDR3 extends over 12 amino acids. Written as DNA, the CDR3 is TGTGCCAGCAGCAAACCACGGGTTGGAGCTTTCTTT. Amino acids: CASSKPRVGAFF.

V gene TRBV7-2 combines with J gene TRBJ1-5; no clear D. Germline CDR1 and CDR2: SGHTA and FQGNSA. This CDR3 spans 15 amino acids. V lost 1 base to trimming and J lost 5 bases, with 12 bases between them. CDR3 sequence reads: CASSLGEGQYQPQHF. In DNA form, the CDR3 reads TGTGCCAGCAGCTTAGGGGAGGGCCAATATCAGCCCCAGCATTTT.

This sequence joins TRBV9 and TRBJ2-7; 9 bases agree with TRBD1. V lost 2 bases and J lost 3; bases outside the gene matches: 0. This CDR3 is 13 amino acids long. From germline, CDR1 is SGDLS and CDR2 YYNGEE. CDR3: CASSVTGGYEQYF. Here the CDR3 DNA reads TGTGCCAGCAGCGTGACAGGGGGCTACGAGCAGTACTTC.

The chain employs TRBV10-3 and TRBJ1-1; possible D gene TRBD1, 6 bases. V was shortened by 4 bases and J by 3 bases, with 9 bases between the two germline ends. The CDR3 has 13 residues. CDR1 ENHRY and CDR2 SYGVKD come from the germline V gene. The CDR3 spells CAISAGDHTEAFF. CDR3 nucleotides: TGTGCCATCAGTGCAGGGGACCACACTGAAGCTTTCTTT.

This clone is a singleton in its sample. The genes are TRBV7-9 and TRBJ2-7; 13 positions match TRBD2. Germline CDR1 and CDR2: SEHNR and FQNEAQ (reference sequence). CDR3 length: 17 residues. V shed 1 base and J 2 bases; nucleotides not matched to a gene: 5. The DNA for the CDR3 is TGTGCCAGCAGCTTAGGAGGACTAGCGGGAGACCCCTACGAGCAGTACTTC. Protein product: CASSLGGLAGDPYEQYF. Based on the CDR3 plus reference TRBV7-9 and TRBJ2-7, the full variable domain is DTGVSQNPRHKITKRGQNVTFRCDPISEHNRLYWYRQTLGQGPEFLTYFQNEAQLEKSRLLSDRFSAERPKGSFSTLEIQRTEQGDSAMYLCASSLGGLAGDPYEQYFGPGTRLTVT.

The rearrangement joins TRBV5-1 to TRBJ2-5, with 8 bases aligning to TRBD1. CDR1 is SGHRS and CDR2 is YFSETQ in the germline V gene. V was pared by 4 bases and J by 5 bases, with 10 bases of the junction left unmatched. The CDR3 has 15 amino acids. For the CDR3, the DNA is TGCGCCAGCAGCGGTGGACAGGGAGGTTTGGAGACCCAGTACTTC. It specifies CASSGGQGGLETQYF.

The CDR3 DNA sequence: TGTGCCAGTAGTATAGCGGCTGACAGGGTTTCACCCCTCCACTTT. Translated: CASSIAADRVSPLHF. The chain uses TRBV19 and TRBJ1-6; 7 bases are shared with TRBD1. The CDR3 is made up of 15 amino acids. CDR1 LNHDA and CDR2 SQIVND come from the germline V gene (reference sequence). Unmatched junction bases numbered 6, after V lost 1 base and J lost 9 bases.

The CDR3 protein is CATQGKGETQYF. The CDR3 DNA reads TGCGCCACACAGGGGAAGGGGGAGACCCAGTACTTC. This chain connects TRBV5-1 to TRBJ2-5; 7 bases line up with TRBD1. Germline CDR1 is SGHRS and CDR2 is YFSETQ. The CDR3 loop spans 12 amino acids. Trimming removed 9 bases from V and 5 bases from J; junction bases left unmatched: 7. Full variable domain (outside the CDR3, taken from reference TRBV5-1 and TRBJ2-5): KAGVTQTPRYLIKTRGQQVTLSCSPISGHRSVSWYQQTPGQGLQFLFEYFSETQRNKGNFPGRFSGRQFSNSRSEMNVSTLELGDSALYLCATQGKGETQYFGPGTRLLVL.